This TCR beta chain emerged from a study of blood T cell repertoires in COVID-19. Study at large: Sample material is recorded as cDNA or gDNA derived from T cells, B-cell-depleted T cells, or PBMCs.

Sequencing was performed with immunoSEQ multiplex PCR; in TCRdb, only in-frame clones are kept and a portion is missing. The repertoire holds around 72,000 clones, 91% seen once, with about an eighth in the top ten. With 6 bases removed from V and 3 bases from J, the gap between germline ends came to 11 bases. This CDR3 is 13 amino acids long. The germline V gene encodes CDR1 MDHEN and CDR2 SYDVKM. The chain employs TRBV28 and TRBJ1-2; D may be TRBD1 (5 bases). This TCR was recovered from a human donor with active COVID-19. The donor label of this sample is uncertain. Sample: peripheral blood. CDR3 DNA sequence: TGTGCCAGCAGATATCCAGGGTACTATGGCTACACCTTC. Translated, it gives CASRYPGYYGYTF.